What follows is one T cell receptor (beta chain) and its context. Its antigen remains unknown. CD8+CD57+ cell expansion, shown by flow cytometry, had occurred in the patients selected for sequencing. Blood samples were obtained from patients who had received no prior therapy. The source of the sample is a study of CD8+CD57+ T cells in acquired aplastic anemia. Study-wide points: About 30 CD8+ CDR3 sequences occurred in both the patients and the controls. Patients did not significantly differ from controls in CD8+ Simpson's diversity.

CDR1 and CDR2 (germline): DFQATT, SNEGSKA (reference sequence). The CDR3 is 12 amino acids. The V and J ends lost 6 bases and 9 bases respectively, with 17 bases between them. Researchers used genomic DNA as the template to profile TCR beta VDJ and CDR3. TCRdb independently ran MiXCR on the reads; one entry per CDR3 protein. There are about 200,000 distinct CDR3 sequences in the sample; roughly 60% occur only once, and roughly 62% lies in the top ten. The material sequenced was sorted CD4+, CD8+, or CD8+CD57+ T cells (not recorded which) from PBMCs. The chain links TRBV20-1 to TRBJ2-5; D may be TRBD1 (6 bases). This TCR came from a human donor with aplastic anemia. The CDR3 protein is CSAYGRSGAQYF. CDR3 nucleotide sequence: TGCAGTGCCTACGGACGGTCAGGGGCCCAGTACTTC.